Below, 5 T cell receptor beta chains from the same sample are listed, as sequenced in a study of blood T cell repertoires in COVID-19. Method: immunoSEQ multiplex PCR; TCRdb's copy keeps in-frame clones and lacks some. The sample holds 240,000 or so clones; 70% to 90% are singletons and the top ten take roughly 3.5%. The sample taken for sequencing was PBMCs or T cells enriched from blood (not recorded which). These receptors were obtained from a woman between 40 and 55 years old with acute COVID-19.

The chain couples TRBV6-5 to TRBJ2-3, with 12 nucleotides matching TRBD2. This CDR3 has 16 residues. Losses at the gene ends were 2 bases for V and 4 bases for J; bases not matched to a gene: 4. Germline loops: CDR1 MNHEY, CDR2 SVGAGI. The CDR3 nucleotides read TGTGCCAGCAGTTACACACTAGCGGGAGGACCAGATACGCAGTATTTT. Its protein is CASSYTLAGGPDTQYF.

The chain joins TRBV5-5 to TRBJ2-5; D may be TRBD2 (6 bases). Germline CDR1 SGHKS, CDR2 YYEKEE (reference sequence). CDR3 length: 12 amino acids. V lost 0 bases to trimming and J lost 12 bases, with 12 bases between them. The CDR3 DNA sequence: TGTGCCAGCAGCTTGGTTTCGCGGGACGAGTACTTC. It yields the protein CASSLVSRDEYF.

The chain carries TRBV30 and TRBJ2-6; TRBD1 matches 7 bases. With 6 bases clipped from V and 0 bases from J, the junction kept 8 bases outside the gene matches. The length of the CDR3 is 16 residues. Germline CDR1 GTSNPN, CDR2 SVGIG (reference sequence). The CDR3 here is CACQGGRLSGANVLTF. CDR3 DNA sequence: TGTGCCTGCCAAGGGGGCCGGCTCTCTGGGGCCAACGTCCTGACTTTC.

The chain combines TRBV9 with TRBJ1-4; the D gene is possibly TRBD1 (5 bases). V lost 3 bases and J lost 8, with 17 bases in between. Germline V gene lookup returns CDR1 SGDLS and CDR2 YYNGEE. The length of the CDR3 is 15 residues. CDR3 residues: CASSATSTKGEKLFF. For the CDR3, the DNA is TGTGCCAGCAGCGCGACATCAACAAAGGGGGAAAAACTGTTTTTT.

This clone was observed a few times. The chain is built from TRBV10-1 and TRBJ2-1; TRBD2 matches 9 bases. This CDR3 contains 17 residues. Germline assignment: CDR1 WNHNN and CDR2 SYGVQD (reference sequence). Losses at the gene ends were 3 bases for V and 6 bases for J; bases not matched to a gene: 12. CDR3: CASSDPSTASGTNEQFF. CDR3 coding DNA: TGCGCCAGCAGTGACCCGAGTACGGCTAGCGGGACCAATGAGCAGTTCTTC.